A selection of T cell receptor beta chains follows, all from one sample in a study of persistence of HIV-infected CD4 T cells. TCRdb keeps only in-frame clones here, not all; method: immunoSEQ multiplex PCR. The sample yields about 45,000 clones, about 87% seen once. Antigens of these TCRs are unknown. Sample: CD4+ T cells sorted from PBMCs after approximately 18-hour stimulation, taken from a patient who received antiretroviral therapy. These TCRs come from an adult woman with HIV who was CMV-seropositive. Both conserved end residues are part of each CDR3. The D gene is left open where the match is weak. The size of a clone is reported for some rows only, either as once, few or many, or as a class for expanded clones.

size	length	J	V	D	DNA	CDR3
-	14	TRBJ1-1	TRBV5-1	-	TGCGCCAGCAGCCCGACACCCACGAACACTGAAGCTTTCTTT	CASSPTPTNTEAFF
-	15	TRBJ2-7	TRBV5-6	-	TGTGCCAGCAGCCAGAAAATGACAGGTTTCTACGAGCAGTACTTC	CASSQKMTGFYEQYF
once	14	TRBJ2-1	TRBV5-1	TRBD1	TGCGCCAGCAGCCCGGGGACAGACTACAATGAGCAGTTCTTC	CASSPGTDYNEQFF
-	15	TRBJ1-1	TRBV5-1	-	TGCGCCAGCAGCTTCCGTGGGACGGGGAACACTGAAGCTTTCTTT	CASSFRGTGNTEAFF
few	12	TRBJ1-1	TRBV29-1	-	TGCAGCGGAGCCAGGGGGAACACTGAAGCTTTCTTT	CSGARGNTEAFF
-	17	TRBJ1-3	TRBV6-6	-	TGTGCCAGCAGTCGTACTGAGGTGTGGGGGTCCGGAAACACCATATATTTT	CASSRTEVWGSGNTIYF
-	15	TRBJ1-2	TRBV5-8	TRBD1	TGTGCCAGCAGCAGCCCGGACAGGCGTTTCTATGGCTACACCTTC	CASSSPDRRFYGYTF
-	14	TRBJ1-2	TRBV6-5	-	TGTGCCAGCCTGGGAGGGGGGACTAACTATGGCTACACCTTC	CASLGGGTNYGYTF
-	14	TRBJ1-1	TRBV5-4	-	TGTGCCAGCAGCTTAGACCCGGAGAACACTGAAGCTTTCTTT	CASSLDPENTEAFF
-	11	TRBJ2-3	TRBV12-2	-	TGTGCAAGTCGCTTCAGATACACGCAGTATTTT	CASRFRYTQYF
-	13	TRBJ1-3	TRBV29-1	-	TGCAGCGTTGAAACGGACTCTGGAAACACCATATATTTT	CSVETDSGNTIYF
-	13	TRBJ1-5	TRBV29-1	-	TGCAGCGTTATGGGACGGGGAGATCAGCCCCAGCATTTT	CSVMGRGDQPQHF
-	16	TRBJ1-3	TRBV5-1	-	TGCGCCAGCAGCTTGTTGTCGGCCAACTCTGGAAACACCATATATTTT	CASSLLSANSGNTIYF
-	17	TRBJ2-3	TRBV7-3	TRBD2	TGTGCCAGCAGCTTGGGCCCGACTAGCGGGGGCACAGATACGCAGTATTTT	CASSLGPTSGGTDTQYF
-	16	TRBJ2-4	TRBV28	TRBD2	TGTGCCAGCAGCTTTAGACTAGCGGGGGGAGGGGGCATTCAGTACTTC	CASSFRLAGGGGIQYF
-	16	TRBJ2-5	TRBV25-1	TRBD1	TGTGCCAGCAGTGAGGGACAGGGGGCGTTTGCAGAGACCCAGTACTTC	CASSEGQGAFAETQYF
-	13	TRBJ1-2	TRBV7-8	TRBD1	TGTGCCAGCAGCAGTACCAGGGGGCATGGCTACACCTTC	CASSSTRGHGYTF
-	14	TRBJ1-3	TRBV19	-	TGTGCCAGTAGTCAAACAGGAACCTCGGACACCATATATTTT	CASSQTGTSDTIYF
once	12	TRBJ1-5	TRBV19	-	TGTGCCAGTAGTTTAACAGGAAGATTTTTGGTTTTT	CASSLTGRFLVF
-	16	TRBJ1-6	TRBV14	TRBD1	TGTGCCAGCAGCCGGAAGACAGGGATATATAATTCACCCCTCCACTTT	CASSRKTGIYNSPLHF
-	15	TRBJ1-5	TRBV30	TRBD1	TGTGCCTGGAGTGTAGGGACAGGGGGCTATCAGCCCCAGCATTTT	CAWSVGTGGYQPQHF
-	11	TRBJ2-3	TRBV20-1	-	TGCAGTGCGATCACAGGAGATACGCAGTATTTT	CSAITGDTQYF
once	13	TRBJ2-3	TRBV28	-	TGTGCCAGCAGTCCTCAGAGAAAGGCTACGCAGTATTTT	CASSPQRKATQYF
-	14	TRBJ2-2	TRBV2	-	TGTGCCAGCAGTCTACAGGGAAACACCGGGGAGCTGTTTTTT	CASSLQGNTGELFF
medium-sized	13	TRBJ1-2	TRBV14	-	TGTGCCAGCAGCCGGACCCGGGGCTATGGCTACACCTTC	CASSRTRGYGYTF
few	15	TRBJ1-5	TRBV30	-	TGTGCCTGCACGAGAGGGGGAGGGAGCAATCAGCCCCAGCATTTT	CACTRGGGSNQPQHF
-	13	TRBJ1-2	TRBV9	-	TGTGCCAGCAGCCGCACAGGGTTGGATGGCTACACCTTC	CASSRTGLDGYTF
-	12	TRBJ2-2	TRBV29-1	-	TGCAGCGGATGGAGGGGGCCCGGGGAGCTGTTTTTT	CSGWRGPGELFF
-	14	TRBJ1-5	TRBV30	-	TGTGCCTGGAGTGTCGGGGTAAGCAATCAGCCCCAGCATTTT	CAWSVGVSNQPQHF